This is a list of T cell receptor beta chains from one sample in a study of T cells in localized non-small cell lung cancer. Sequencing used immunoSEQ multiplex PCR; TCRdb keeps in-frame clones, though not all of them. The sample holds some 25,000 clones, approximately 88% seen once. Here the sequenced sample was peripheral blood mononuclear cells, taken before any cancer treatment. The receptors stem from a woman aged 35 to 70 with stage III lung adenocarcinoma. CDR3s leave out the opening cysteine and the closing phenylalanine or tryptophan. Clone size is shown for a subset of rows, as once, few, many or a class of expanded clone.

size: once
V: TRBV7-9
J: TRBJ1-3
CDR3: ASSQGRGPSGNTIY

size: .
V: TRBV15
J: TRBJ2-5
CDR3: ATGQGAVETQY

size: .
V: TRBV6-1
J: TRBJ2-3
CDR3: ASIQDRGRDTQY

size: .
V: TRBV5-1
J: TRBJ1-4
CDR3: ASSLGGVSEKLF

size: few
V: TRBV10-2
J: TRBJ1-6
CDR3: ASSERRTVSNSPLH

size: .
V: TRBV9
J: TRBJ2-7
CDR3: ASSSRQGAYEQY

size: .
V: TRBV6-5
J: TRBJ1-1
CDR3: ASSPRSMNTEAF

size: .
V: TRBV27
J: TRBJ2-7
CDR3: ASSFTDSSYEQY

size: .
V: TRBV2
J: TRBJ2-1
CDR3: ASSLRDRRQSEQF

size: .
V: TRBV13
J: TRBJ2-4
CDR3: ASSHRAGNIQY

size: .
V: TRBV7-9
J: TRBJ2-2
CDR3: ASSFGLGARTGELF

size: .
V: TRBV5-1
J: .
CDR3: ASSHTGHSSYEQY

size: .
V: TRBV7-2
J: TRBJ2-5
CDR3: ASNLRRQETQY

size: .
V: TRBV7-2
J: TRBJ1-4
CDR3: ASSPGGGLLDGEKLF

size: .
V: TRBV5-1
J: TRBJ1-2
CDR3: ASSFGFMASNGYT

size: .
V: TRBV5-1
J: TRBJ2-3
CDR3: ASSFGGRADTQY

size: .
V: TRBV9
J: TRBJ1-2
CDR3: ASSVVGYGYT

size: .
V: TRBV2
J: TRBJ2-7
CDR3: AAGRLGSGSYEQY

size: .
V: TRBV2
J: TRBJ1-5
CDR3: ASSRRTDNQPQH

size: .
V: TRBV27
J: TRBJ2-3
CDR3: ASSLEWSVTDTQY

size: .
V: TRBV6-1
J: TRBJ2-3
CDR3: ASSDLPAGVTTDTQY

size: medium-sized
V: TRBV6-1
J: TRBJ1-3
CDR3: ASSDGVSGNTIY

size: .
V: TRBV11-2
J: TRBJ2-1
CDR3: ASRRTSLDEQF

size: .
V: TRBV6-9
J: TRBJ1-1
CDR3: ASSQQGATEAF

size: once
V: TRBV2
J: TRBJ1-6
CDR3: ASARDSNNSPLH

size: once
V: TRBV7-2
J: TRBJ2-1
CDR3: ASSLASGGPSSYNEQF

size: .
V: TRBV6-6
J: TRBJ2-3
CDR3: ASSGGADTQY

size: .
V: TRBV27
J: TRBJ1-1
CDR3: ASSKSTGSWEAF

size: .
V: TRBV6-5
J: TRBJ2-1
CDR3: ASTELAGPYNEQF

size: once
V: TRBV4-3
J: TRBJ2-3
CDR3: ASSQGLGTSGVQY

size: .
V: TRBV11-2
J: TRBJ2-2
CDR3: ASSPYSGIGTGELF

size: .
V: TRBV5-4
J: TRBJ2-3
CDR3: ASSLVPFETQY

size: .
V: TRBV7-8
J: TRBJ2-5
CDR3: ASSPGRGRETQY

size: few
V: TRBV4-1
J: TRBJ1-2
CDR3: ASSLETGGYT

size: .
V: TRBV19
J: TRBJ1-2
CDR3: ASSAPDRANYGYT

size: once
V: TRBV5-1
J: TRBJ2-1
CDR3: ASSFAGTYTYNEQF

size: .
V: TRBV29-1
J: TRBJ2-7
CDR3: SVEEAGGSYEQY

size: .
V: TRBV19
J: TRBJ1-2
CDR3: ASSINLPGAGNYGYT

size: .
V: TRBV10-2
J: TRBJ1-6
CDR3: ASSGTGEESPLH

size: .
V: TRBV7-2
J: TRBJ2-5
CDR3: ASSLWASGSGQETQY

size: .
V: TRBV7-2
J: TRBJ2-3
CDR3: ASSLGRYLSTDTQY

size: .
V: TRBV28
J: TRBJ2-7
CDR3: ASSLYRDEQY

size: .
V: TRBV29-1
J: TRBJ2-3
CDR3: SVEGIQGSSTDTQY

size: .
V: TRBV7-8
J: TRBJ1-5
CDR3: ASSLAGSNQPQH

size: .
V: TRBV27
J: TRBJ1-2
CDR3: ASRFGGGVSGYT

size: .
V: TRBV11-3
J: TRBJ2-3
CDR3: ASSLGRTSGSTDTQY